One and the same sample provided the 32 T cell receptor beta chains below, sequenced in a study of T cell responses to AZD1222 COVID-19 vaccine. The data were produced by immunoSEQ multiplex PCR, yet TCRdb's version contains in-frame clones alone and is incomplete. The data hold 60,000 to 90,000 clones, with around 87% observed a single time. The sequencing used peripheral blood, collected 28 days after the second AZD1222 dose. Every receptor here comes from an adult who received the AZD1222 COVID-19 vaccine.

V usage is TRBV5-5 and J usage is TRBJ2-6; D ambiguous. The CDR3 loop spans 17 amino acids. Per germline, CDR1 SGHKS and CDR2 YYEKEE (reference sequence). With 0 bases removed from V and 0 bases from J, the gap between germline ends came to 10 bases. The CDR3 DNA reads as TGTGCCAGCAGCTTGGGTGCAGCTAGCTCTGGGGCCAACGTCCTGACTTTC. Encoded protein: CASSLGAASSGANVLTF. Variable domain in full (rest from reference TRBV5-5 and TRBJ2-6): DAGVTQSPTHLIKTRGQQVTLRCSPISGHKSVSWYQQVLGQGPQFIFQYYEKEERGRGNFPDRFSARQFPNYSSELNVNALLLGDSALYLCASSLGAASSGANVLTFGAGSRLTVL.

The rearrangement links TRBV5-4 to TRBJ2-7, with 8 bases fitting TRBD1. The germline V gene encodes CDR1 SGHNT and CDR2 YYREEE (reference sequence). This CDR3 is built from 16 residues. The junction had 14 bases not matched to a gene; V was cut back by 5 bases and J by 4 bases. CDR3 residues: CASSPLPDRGQYEQYF. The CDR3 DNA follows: TGTGCCAGCAGTCCGCTCCCAGACAGGGGTCAATACGAGCAGTACTTC.

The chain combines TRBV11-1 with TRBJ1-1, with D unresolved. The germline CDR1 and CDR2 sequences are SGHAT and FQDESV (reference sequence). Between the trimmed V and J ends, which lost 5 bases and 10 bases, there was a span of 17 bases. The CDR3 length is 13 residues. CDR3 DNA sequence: TGTGCCAGCAGCCCGATGAGCCCGGGTGTAGCTTTCTTT. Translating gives CASSPMSPGVAFF.

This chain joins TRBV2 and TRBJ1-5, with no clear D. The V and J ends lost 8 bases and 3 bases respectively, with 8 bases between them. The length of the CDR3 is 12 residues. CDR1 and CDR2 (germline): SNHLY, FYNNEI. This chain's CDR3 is CASGNDNQPQHF. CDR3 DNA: TGTGCCAGCGGTAACGACAATCAGCCCCAGCATTTT. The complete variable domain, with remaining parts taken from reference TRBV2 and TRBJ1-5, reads EPEVTQTPSHQVTQMGQEVILRCVPISNHLYFYWYRQILGQKVEFLVSFYNNEISEKSEIFDDQFSVERPDGSNFTLKIRSTKLEDSAMYFCASGNDNQPQHFGDGTRLSIL.

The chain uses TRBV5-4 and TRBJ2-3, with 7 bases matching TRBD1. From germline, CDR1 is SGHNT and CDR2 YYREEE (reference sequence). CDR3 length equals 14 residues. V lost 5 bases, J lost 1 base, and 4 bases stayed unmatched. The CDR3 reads CASRRDSGTDTQYF. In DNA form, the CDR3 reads TGTGCCAGCAGGAGGGACAGTGGCACAGATACGCAGTATTTT.

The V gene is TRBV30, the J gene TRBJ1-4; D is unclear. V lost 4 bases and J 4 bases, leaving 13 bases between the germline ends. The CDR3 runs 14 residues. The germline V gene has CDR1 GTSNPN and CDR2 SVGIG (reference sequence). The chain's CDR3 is CAWTSLRSNEKLFF. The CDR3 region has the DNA TGTGCCTGGACCTCATTGAGGAGTAATGAAAAACTGTTTTTT.

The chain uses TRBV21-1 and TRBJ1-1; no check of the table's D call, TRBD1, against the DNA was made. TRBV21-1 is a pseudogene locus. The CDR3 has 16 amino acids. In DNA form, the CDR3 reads TGTGCCAGCAGCCACAGACAGGTCTCACAGAACACTGAAGCTTTCTTT. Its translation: CASSHRQVSQNTEAFF.

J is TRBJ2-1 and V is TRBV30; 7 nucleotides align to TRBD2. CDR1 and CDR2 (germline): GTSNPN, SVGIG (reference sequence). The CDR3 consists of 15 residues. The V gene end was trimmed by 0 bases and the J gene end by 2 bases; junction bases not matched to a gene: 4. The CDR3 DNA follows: TGTGCCTGGAGTGTACGCGGGGGAGCCTACAATGAGCAGTTCTTC. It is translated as CAWSVRGGAYNEQFF.

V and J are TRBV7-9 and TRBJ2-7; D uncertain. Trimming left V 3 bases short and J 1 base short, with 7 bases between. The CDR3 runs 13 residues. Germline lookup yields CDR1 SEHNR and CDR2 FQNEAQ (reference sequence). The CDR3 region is CASSFVGSYEQYF. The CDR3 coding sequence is TGTGCCAGCAGCTTCGTTGGGTCCTACGAGCAGTACTTC.

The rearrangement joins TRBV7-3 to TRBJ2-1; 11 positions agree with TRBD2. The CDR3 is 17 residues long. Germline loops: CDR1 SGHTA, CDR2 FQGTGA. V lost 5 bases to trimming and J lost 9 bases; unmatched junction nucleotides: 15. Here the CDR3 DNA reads TGTGCCAGCAGCCCCTCGGGGTTAGCGGGGGGGCGGGCTGAGCAGTTCTTC. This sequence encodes CASSPSGLAGGRAEQFF.

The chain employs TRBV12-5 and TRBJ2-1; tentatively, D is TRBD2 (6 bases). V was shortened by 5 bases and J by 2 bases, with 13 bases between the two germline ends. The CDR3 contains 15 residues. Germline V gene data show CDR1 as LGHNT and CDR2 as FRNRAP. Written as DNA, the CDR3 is TGTGCTAGTGGTACGGGACTCGACCCCTACAATGAGCAGTTCTTC. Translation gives CASGTGLDPYNEQFF.

CDR3 in amino acids: CATSDFSHNEQFF. For the CDR3, the DNA is TGTGCCACCAGTGATTTTTCCCACAATGAGCAGTTCTTC. This chain links TRBV24-1 with TRBJ2-1; D remains unclear. Germline V lookup: CDR1 KGHDR, CDR2 SFDVKD. The V end was cut by 1 base, the J end by 5 bases, with 5 bases between. The CDR3 totals 13 residues.

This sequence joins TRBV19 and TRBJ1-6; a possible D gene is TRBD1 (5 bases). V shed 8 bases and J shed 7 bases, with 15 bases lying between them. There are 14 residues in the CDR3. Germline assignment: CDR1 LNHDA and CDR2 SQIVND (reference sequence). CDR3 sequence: CASHSGTANSPLHF. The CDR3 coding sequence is TGTGCCAGTCACTCCGGGACCGCAAATTCACCCCTCCACTTT. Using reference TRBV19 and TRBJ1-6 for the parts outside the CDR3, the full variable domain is DGGITQSPKYLFRKEGQNVTLSCEQNLNHDAMYWYRQDPGQGLRLIYYSQIVNDFQKGDIAEGYSVSREKKESFPLTVTSAQKNPTAFYLCASHSGTANSPLHFGNGTRLTVT.

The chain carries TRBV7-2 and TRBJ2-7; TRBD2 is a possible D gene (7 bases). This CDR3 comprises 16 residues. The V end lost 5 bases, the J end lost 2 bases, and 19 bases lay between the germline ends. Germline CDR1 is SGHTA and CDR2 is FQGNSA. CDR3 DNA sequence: TGTGCCAGCAGCAAAACTGCGGGGGCGCGAGCCTACGAGCAGTACTTC. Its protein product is CASSKTAGARAYEQYF.

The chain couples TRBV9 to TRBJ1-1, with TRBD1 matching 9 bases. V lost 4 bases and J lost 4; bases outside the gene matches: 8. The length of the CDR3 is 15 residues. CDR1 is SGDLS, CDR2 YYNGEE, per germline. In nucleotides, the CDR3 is TGTGCCAGCAGCCCGGGGGGACAGGGTTTCACTGAAGCTTTCTTT. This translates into CASSPGGQGFTEAFF. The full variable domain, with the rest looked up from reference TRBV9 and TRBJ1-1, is DSGVTQTPKHLITATGQRVTLRCSPRSGDLSVYWYQQSLDQGLQFLIQYYNGEERAKGNILERFSAQQFPDLHSELNLSSLELGDSALYFCASSPGGQGFTEAFFGQGTRLTVV.

CDR3 in amino acids: CANRVPPANQPQHF. The CDR3 region has the DNA TGTGCCAATCGGGTCCCCCCAGCCAATCAGCCCCAGCATTTT. V gene TRBV6-9 combines with J gene TRBJ1-5, with D unclear. CDR3 size: 14 residues. V was shortened by 10 bases and J by 3 bases, with 16 bases between the two germline ends. The germline V gene has CDR1 MNHGY and CDR2 SVAAGI.

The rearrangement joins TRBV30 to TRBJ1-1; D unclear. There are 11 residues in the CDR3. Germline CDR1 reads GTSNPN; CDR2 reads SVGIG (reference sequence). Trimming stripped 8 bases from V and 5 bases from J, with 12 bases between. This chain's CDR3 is CALEARTEAFF. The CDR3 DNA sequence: TGTGCCCTGGAGGCTCGGACTGAAGCTTTCTTT. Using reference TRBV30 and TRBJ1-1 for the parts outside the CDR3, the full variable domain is SQTIHQWPATLVQPVGSPLSLECTVEGTSNPNLYWYRQAAGRGLQLLFYSVGIGQISSEVPQNLSASRPQDRQFILSSKKLLLSDSGFYLCALEARTEAFFGQGTRLTVV.

CDR3 residues: CASSLPWDRGNNSPLHF. CDR3 in DNA: TGTGCCAGCAGCTTACCCTGGGACAGGGGTAATAATTCACCCCTCCACTTT. The gene calls are TRBV7-9 and TRBJ1-6, with TRBD1 matching over 10 bases. Per the germline V gene, CDR1 is SEHNR and CDR2 is FQNEAQ (reference sequence). J gave up 5 bases and V 2 bases, and 6 bases lay outside the gene matches. This CDR3 contains 17 residues.

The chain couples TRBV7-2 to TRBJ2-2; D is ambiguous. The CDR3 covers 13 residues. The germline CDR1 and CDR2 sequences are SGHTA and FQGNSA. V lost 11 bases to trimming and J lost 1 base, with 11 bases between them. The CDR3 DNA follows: TGTGCCGGCCGTCAGCAGAACACCGGGGAGCTGTTTTTT. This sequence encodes CAGRQQNTGELFF.

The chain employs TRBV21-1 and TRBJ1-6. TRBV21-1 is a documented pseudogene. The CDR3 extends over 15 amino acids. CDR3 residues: CASVNSSFYNSPLHF. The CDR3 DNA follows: TGTGCCAGTGTTAACAGTAGCTTCTATAATTCACCCCTCCACTTT.

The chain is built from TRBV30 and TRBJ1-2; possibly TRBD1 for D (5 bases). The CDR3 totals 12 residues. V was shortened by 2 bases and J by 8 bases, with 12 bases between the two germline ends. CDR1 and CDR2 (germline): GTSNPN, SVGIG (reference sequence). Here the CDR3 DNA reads TGTGCCTGGAGTATCTTTCAGGGCGGCTACACCTTC. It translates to CAWSIFQGGYTF.

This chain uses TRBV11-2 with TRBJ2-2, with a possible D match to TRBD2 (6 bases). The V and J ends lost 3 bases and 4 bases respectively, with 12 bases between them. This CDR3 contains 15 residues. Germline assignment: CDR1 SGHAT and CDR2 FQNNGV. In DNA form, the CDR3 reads TGTGCCAGCAGCTTGATTGCGGGGAGCACCGGGGAGCTGTTTTTT. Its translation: CASSLIAGSTGELFF.

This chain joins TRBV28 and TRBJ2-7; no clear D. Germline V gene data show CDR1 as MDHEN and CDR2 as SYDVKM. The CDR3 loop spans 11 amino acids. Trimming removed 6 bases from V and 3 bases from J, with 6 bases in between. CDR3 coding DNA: TGTGCCAGCAGGATCAACTACGAGCAGTACTTC. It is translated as CASRINYEQYF.

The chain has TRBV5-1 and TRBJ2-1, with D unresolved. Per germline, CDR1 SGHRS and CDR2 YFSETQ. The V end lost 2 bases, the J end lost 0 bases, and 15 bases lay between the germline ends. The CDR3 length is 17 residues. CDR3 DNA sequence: TGCGCCAGCAGCTTACTCGGCAGCTCTTTCTCCTACAATGAGCAGTTCTTC. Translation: CASSLLGSSFSYNEQFF.

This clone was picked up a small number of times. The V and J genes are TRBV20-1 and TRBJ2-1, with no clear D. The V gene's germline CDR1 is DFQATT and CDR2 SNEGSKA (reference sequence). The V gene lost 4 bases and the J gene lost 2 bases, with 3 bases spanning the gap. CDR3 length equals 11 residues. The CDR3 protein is CSAIPYNEQFF. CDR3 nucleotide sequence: TGCAGTGCTATCCCCTACAATGAGCAGTTCTTC.

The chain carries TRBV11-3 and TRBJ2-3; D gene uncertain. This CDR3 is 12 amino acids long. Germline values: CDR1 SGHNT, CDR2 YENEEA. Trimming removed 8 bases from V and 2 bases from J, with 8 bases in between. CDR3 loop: CASGDSTDTQYF. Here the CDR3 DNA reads TGTGCCAGCGGAGACTCCACAGATACGCAGTATTTT.

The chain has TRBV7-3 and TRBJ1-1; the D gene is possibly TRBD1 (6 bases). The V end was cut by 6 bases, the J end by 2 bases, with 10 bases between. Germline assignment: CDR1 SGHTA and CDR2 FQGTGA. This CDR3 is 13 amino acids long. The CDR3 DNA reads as TGTGCCAGCAGGACACAGGGAAACACTGAAGCTTTCTTT. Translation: CASRTQGNTEAFF.

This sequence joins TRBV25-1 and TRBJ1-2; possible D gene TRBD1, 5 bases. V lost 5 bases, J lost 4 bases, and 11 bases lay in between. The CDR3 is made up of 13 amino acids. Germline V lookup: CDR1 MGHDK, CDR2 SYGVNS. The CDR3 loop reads CASSRGRTYGYTF. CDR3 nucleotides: TGTGCCAGCAGTAGGGGAAGGACCTATGGCTACACCTTC.

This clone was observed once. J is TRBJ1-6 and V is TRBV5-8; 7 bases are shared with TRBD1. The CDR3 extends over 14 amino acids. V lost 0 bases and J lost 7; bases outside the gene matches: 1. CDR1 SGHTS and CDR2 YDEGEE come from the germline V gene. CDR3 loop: CASSLGQGNSPLHF. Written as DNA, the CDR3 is TGTGCCAGCAGCTTGGGACAGGGAAATTCACCCCTCCACTTT.

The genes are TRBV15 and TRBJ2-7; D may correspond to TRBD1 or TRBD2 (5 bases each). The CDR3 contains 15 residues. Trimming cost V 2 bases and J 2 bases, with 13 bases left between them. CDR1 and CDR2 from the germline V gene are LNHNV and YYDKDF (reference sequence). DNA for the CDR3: TGTGCCACCAGCAGACACCGGGACGGACCCTACGAGCAGTACTTC. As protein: CATSRHRDGPYEQYF.

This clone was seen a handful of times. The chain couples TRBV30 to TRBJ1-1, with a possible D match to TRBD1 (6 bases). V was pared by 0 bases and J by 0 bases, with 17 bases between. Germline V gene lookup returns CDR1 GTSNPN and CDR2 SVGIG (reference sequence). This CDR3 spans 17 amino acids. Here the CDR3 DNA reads TGTGCCTGGAGTGTACGGGCGGGGGCCAACGTGAACACTGAAGCTTTCTTT. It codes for CAWSVRAGANVNTEAFF.

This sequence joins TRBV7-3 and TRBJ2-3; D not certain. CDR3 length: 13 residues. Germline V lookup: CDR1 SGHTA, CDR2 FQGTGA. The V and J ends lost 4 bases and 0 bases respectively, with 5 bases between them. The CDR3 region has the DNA TGTGCCAGCAGCTCCCTTAGCACAGATACGCAGTATTTT. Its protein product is CASSSLSTDTQYF.